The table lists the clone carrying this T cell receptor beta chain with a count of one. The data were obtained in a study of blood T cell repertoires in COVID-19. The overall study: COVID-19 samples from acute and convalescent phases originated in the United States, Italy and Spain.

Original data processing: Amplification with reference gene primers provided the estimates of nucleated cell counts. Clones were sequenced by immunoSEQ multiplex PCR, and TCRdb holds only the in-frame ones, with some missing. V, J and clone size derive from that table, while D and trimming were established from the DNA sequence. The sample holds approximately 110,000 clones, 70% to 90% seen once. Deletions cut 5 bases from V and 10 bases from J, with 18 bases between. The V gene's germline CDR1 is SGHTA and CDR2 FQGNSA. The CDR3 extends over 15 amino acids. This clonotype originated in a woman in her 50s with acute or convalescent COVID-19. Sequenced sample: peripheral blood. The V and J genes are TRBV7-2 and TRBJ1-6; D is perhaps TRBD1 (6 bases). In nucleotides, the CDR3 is TGTGCCAGCAGCCTCGGGGGGGGCCTTCGATCACCCCTCCACTTT. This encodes CASSLGGGLRSPLHF.